This TCR beta chain was captured by sequencing in a study of blood T cell repertoires in COVID-19. Study-level information: The analysed material was cDNA or gDNA that came from T cells, B-cell-depleted T cells, or PBMCs.

V was pared by 3 bases and J by 1 base, with 4 bases of the junction left unmatched. CDR1 SGHVS and CDR2 FQNEAQ come from the germline V gene. The CDR3 loop spans 17 amino acids. TCRdb's table, derived via immunoSEQ multiplex PCR, lists solely in-frame clones and lacks some. The table records 350,000 to 450,000 clones, roughly nine tenths of them present only once. Ages ranged from roughly 18 to 100 years, with residence in 24 US areas. Cohort allocation depended upon clinical history that participants reported. What the recovered Cohort 3 donors had was two negative PCRs, clearance, or symptom resolution.

The rearrangement links TRBV7-8 to TRBJ2-2; TRBD2 matches at 11 bases. The TCR sequence derives from a man aged 25 to 45 who had recovered from COVID-19. Sequencing was carried out using PBMCs or T cells enriched from blood (not recorded which). The CDR3 DNA is TGTGCCAGCAGCTTGACCGGGACTAGCGGGAACACCGGGGAGCTGTTTTTT. Protein sequence: CASSLTGTSGNTGELFF.